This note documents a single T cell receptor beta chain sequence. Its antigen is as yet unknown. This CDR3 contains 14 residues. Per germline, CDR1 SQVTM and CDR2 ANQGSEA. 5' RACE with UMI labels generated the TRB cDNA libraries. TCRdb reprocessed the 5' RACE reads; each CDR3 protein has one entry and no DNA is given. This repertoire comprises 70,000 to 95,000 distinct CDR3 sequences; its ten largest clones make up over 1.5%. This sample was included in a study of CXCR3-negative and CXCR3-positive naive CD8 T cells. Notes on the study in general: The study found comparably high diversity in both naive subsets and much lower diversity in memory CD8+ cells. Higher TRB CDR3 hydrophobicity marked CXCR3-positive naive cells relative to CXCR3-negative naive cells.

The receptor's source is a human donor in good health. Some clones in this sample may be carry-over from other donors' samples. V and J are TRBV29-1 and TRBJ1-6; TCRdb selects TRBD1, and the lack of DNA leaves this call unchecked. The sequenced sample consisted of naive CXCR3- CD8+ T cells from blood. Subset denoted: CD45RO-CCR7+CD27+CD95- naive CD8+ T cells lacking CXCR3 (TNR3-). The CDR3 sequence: CSVIPPRGGSPLHF.